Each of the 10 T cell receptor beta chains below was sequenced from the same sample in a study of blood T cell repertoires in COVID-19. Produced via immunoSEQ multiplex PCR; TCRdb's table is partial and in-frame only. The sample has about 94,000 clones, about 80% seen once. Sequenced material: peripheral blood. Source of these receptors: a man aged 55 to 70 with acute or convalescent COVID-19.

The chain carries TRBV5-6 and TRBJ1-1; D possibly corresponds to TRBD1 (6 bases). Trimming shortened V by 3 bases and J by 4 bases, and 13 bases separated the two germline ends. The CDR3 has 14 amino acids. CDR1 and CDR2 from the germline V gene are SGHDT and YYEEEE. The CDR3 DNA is TGTGCCAGCAGCTGGGGTGGGGGCGGCACTGAAGCTTTCTTT. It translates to CASSWGGGGTEAFF.

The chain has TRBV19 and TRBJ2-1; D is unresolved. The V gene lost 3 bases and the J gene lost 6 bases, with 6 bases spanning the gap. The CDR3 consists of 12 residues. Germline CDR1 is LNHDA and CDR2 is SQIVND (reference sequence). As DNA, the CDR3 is TGTGCCAGTAGTATTCGAGGCAATGAGCAGTTCTTC. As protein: CASSIRGNEQFF.

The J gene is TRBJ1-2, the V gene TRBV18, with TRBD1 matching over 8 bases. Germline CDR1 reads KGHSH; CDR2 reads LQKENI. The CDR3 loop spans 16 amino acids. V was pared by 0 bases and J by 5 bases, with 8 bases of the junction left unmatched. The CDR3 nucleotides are TGTGCCAGCTCACCACCTTCAACAGGGGGGCAGTATGGCTACACCTTC. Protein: CASSPPSTGGQYGYTF.

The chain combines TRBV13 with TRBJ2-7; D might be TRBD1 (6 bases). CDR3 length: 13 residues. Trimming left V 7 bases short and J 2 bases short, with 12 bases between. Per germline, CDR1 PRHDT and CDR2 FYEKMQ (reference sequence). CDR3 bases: TGTGCCAGCACCATCAGGGGTGCCTACGAGCAGTACTTC. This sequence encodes CASTIRGAYEQYF.

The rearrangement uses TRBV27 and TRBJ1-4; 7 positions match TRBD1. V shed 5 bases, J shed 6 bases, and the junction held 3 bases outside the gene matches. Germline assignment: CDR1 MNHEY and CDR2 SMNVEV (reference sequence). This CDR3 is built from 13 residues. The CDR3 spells CASSPQGDEKLFF. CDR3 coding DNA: TGTGCCAGCAGTCCCCAGGGGGATGAAAAACTGTTTTTT.

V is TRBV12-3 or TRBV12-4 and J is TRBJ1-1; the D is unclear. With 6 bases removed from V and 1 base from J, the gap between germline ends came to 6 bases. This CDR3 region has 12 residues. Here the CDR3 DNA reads TGTGCCAGCAGCATGTGGAACACTGAAGCTTTCTTT. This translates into CASSMWNTEAFF.

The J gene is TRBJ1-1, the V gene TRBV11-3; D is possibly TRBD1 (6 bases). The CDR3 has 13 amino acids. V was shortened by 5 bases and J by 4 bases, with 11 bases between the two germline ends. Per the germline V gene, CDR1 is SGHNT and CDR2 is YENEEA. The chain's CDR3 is CASSPKDSTEAFF. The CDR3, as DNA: TGTGCCAGCAGCCCGAAGGACAGCACTGAAGCTTTCTTT.

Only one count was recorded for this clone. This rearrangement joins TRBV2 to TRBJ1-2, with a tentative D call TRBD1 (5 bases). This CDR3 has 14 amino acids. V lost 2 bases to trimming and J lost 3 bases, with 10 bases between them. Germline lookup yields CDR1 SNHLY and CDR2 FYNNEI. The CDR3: CASSERSRDYGYTF. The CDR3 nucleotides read TGTGCCAGCAGTGAAAGGTCCAGGGACTATGGCTACACCTTC. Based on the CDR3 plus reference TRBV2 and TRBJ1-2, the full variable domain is EPEVTQTPSHQVTQMGQEVILRCVPISNHLYFYWYRQILGQKVEFLVSFYNNEISEKSEIFDDQFSVERPDGSNFTLKIRSTKLEDSAMYFCASSERSRDYGYTFGSGTRLTVV.

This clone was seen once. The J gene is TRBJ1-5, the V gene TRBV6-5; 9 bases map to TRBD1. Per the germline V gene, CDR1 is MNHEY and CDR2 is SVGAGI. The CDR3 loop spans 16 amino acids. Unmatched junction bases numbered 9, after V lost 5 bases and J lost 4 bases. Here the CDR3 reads CASSNLPDRGNQPQHF. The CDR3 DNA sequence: TGTGCCAGCAGTAACTTGCCGGACAGGGGAAATCAGCCCCAGCATTTT.

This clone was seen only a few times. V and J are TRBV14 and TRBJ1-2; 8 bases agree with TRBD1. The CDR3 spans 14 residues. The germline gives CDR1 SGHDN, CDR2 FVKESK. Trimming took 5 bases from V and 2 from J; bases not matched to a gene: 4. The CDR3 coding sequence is TGTGCCAGCAGCTCTTGGACAGGGAACTATGGCTACACCTTC. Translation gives CASSSWTGNYGYTF.